The source of this T cell receptor (beta chain) is a study of OX40 agonist ivuxolimab in advanced cancers. With respect to this clone: Its target is not known.

Broader study findings: CD4+ and CD8+ T cells in blood underwent clonal expansion by week 6 at 0.1 to 3.0 mg/kg. Low normalized clonal expansion also occurred in some nonresponding patients.

TCRdb's copy holds only in-frame clones and misses some; the assay was immunoSEQ multiplex PCR. The sample has around 17,000 clones; 80% to 90% are singletons. Germline-derived CDR1 and CDR2 are SGHTA and FQGTGA. The V gene end was trimmed by 5 bases and the J gene end by 0 bases; junction bases not matched to a gene: 4. This CDR3 is built from 15 residues. The chain recombines TRBV7-3 with TRBJ2-1; 7 positions agree with TRBD2. This receptor was taken from an adult with an advanced solid tumor such as melanoma, head and neck, liver or kidney cancer. Sequencing used CD4+ or CD8+ T cells sorted from blood, obtained in a trial of the OX40 agonist ivuxolimab. CDR3 region: CASSKGGSSYNEQFF. CDR3 nucleotide sequence: TGTGCCAGCAGCAAGGGCGGGAGCTCCTACAATGAGCAGTTCTTC. The full variable domain, rest sourced from reference TRBV7-3 and TRBJ2-1, is GAGVSQTPSNKVTEKGKYVELRCDPISGHTALYWYRQSLGQGPEFLIYFQGTGAADDSGLPNDRFFAVRPEGSVSTLKIQRTERGDSAVYLCASSKGGSSYNEQFFGPGTRLTVL.